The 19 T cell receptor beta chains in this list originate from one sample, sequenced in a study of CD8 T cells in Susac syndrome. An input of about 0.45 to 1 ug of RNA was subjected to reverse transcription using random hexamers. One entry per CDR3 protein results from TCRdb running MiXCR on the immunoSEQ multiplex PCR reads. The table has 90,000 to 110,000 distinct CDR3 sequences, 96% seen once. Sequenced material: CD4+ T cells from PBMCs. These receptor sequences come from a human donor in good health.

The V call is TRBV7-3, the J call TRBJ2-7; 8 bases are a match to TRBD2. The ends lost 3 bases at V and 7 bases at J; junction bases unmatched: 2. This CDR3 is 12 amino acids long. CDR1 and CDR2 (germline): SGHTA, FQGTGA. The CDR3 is CASSLSGGEQYF. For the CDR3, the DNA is TGTGCCAGCAGCTTGAGCGGGGGTGAGCAGTACTTC.

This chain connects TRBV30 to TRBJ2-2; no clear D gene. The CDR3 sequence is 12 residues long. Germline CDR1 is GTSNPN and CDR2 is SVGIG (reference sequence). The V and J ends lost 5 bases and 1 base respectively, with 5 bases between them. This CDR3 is CAWARNTGELFF. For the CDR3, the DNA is TGTGCCTGGGCCAGGAACACCGGGGAGCTGTTTTTT.

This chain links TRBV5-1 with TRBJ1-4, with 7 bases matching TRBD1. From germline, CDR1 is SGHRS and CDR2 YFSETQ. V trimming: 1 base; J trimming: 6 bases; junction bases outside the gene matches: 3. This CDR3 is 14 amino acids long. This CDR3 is CASSLSTGDEKLFF. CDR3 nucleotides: TGCGCCAGCAGCTTGTCAACAGGGGATGAAAAACTGTTTTTT.

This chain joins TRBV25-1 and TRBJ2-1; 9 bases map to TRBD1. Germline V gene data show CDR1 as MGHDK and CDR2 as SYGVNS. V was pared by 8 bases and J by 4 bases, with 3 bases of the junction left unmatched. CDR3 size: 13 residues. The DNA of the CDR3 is TGTGCCAGCGCCGGGACAGGGTACAATGAGCAGTTCTTC. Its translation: CASAGTGYNEQFF.

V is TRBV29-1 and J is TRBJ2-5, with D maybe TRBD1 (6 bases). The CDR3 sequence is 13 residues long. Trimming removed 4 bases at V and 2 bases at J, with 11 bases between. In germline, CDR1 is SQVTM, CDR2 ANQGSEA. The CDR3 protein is CSVGAGVQETQYF. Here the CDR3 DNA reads TGCAGCGTTGGGGCAGGGGTGCAAGAGACCCAGTACTTC.

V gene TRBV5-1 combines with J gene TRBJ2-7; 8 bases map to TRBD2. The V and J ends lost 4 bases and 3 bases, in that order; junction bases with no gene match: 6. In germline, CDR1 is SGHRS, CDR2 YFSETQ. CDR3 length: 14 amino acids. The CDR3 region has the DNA TGCGCCAGCAGCCCGGGGGGGACGGTCTACGAGCAGTACTTC. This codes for CASSPGGTVYEQYF.

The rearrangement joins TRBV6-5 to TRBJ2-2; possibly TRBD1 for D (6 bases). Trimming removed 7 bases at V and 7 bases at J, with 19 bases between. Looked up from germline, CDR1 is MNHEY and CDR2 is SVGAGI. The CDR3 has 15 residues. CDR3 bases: TGTGCCAGCAAAACGGGCAGGGGTTTGAACGGGGAGCTGTTTTTT. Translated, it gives CASKTGRGLNGELFF.

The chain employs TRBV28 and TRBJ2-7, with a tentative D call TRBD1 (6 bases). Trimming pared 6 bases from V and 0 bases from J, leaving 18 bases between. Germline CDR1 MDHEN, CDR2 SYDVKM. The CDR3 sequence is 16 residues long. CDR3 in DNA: TGTGCCAGCAGCCTCCCCGGACAGTTACTCTCCTACGAGCAGTACTTC. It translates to CASSLPGQLLSYEQYF.

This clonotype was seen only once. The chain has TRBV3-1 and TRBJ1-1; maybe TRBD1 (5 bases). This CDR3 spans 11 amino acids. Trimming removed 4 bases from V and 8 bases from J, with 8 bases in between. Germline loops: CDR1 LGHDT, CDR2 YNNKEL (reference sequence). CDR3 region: CASSRGGEAFF. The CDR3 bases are TGTGCCAGCAGCCGGGGCGGCGAAGCTTTCTTT.

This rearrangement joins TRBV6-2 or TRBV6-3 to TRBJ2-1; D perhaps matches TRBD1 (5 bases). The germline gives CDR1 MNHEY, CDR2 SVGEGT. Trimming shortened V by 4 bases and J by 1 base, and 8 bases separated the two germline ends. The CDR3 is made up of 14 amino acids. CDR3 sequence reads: CASSSTESYNEQFF. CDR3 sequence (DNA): TGTGCCAGCAGTTCGACAGAGTCCTACAATGAGCAGTTCTTC.

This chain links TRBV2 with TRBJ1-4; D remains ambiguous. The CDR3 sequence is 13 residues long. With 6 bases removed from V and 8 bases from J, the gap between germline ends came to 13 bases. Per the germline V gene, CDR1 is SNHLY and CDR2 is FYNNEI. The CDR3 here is CASSPGVVEKLFF. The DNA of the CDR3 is TGTGCCAGCAGCCCCGGGGTGGTCGAAAAACTGTTTTTT.

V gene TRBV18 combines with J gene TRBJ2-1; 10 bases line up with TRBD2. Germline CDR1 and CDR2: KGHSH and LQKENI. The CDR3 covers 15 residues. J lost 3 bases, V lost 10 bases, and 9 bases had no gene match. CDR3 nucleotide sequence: TGTGCCACCAAAAGAAGCGGGGGGGTCTACAATGAGCAGTTCTTC. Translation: CATKRSGGVYNEQFF.

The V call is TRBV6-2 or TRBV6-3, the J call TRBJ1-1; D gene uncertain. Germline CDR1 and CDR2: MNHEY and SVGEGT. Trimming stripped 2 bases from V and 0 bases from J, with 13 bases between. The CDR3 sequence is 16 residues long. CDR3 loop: CASSYGPGVMNTEAFF. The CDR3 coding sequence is TGTGCCAGCAGTTACGGCCCTGGGGTGATGAACACTGAAGCTTTCTTT.

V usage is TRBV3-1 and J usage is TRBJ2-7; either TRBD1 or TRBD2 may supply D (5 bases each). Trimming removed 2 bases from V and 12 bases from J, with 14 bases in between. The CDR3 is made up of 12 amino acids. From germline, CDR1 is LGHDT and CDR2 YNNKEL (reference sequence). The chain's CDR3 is CASSQLGVGWYF. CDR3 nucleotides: TGTGCCAGCAGCCAATTGGGGGTTGGCTGGTACTTC.

The CDR3 reads CATSDATGTSGGAGYNEQFF. The CDR3 coding sequence is TGTGCCACCAGTGATGCAACCGGGACTAGCGGGGGTGCGGGCTACAATGAGCAGTTCTTC. This chain connects TRBV24-1 to TRBJ2-1; 14 nucleotides line up with TRBD2. Per the germline V gene, CDR1 is KGHDR and CDR2 is SFDVKD. CDR3 length: 20 residues. J lost 3 bases, V lost 3 bases, and 12 bases had no gene match.

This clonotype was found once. CDR3: CASSRGDQMVADTQYF. CDR3 nucleotide sequence: TGCGCCAGCAGCCGGGGGGACCAAATGGTAGCTGATACGCAGTATTTT. The chain combines TRBV5-1 with TRBJ2-3; TRBD2 matches at 7 bases. The CDR3 sequence is 16 residues long. J lost 6 bases, V lost 4 bases, and 14 bases had no gene match. CDR1 and CDR2 (germline): SGHRS, YFSETQ.

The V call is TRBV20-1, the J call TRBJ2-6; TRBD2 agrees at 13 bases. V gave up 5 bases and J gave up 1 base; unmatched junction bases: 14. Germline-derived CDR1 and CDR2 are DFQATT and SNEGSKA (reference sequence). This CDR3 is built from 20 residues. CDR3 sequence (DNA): TGCAGTGCTCCGGGACTAGCGGGATCTGGCCAGAGGTCTGGGGCCAACGTCCTGACTTTC. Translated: CSAPGLAGSGQRSGANVLTF.

The CDR3 reads CASSSDGRETQYF. In nucleotides, the CDR3 is TGCGCCAGCAGCTCGGACGGACGAGAGACCCAGTACTTC. This chain links TRBV5-1 with TRBJ2-5, with D unresolved. The V gene lost 3 bases and the J gene lost 4 bases, with 10 bases spanning the gap. The CDR3 loop spans 13 amino acids. In germline, CDR1 is SGHRS, CDR2 YFSETQ.

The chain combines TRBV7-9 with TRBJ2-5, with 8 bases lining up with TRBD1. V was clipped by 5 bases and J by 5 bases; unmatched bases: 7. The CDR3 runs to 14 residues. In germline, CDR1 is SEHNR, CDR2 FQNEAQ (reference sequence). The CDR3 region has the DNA TGTGCCAGCAGCCCCGGCAGGGGGCACGAGACCCAGTACTTC. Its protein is CASSPGRGHETQYF.